This TCR beta chain was sequenced in a study of CD4 and CD8 cells across lung adenocarcinoma regions (dated by TCRdb to 2016 to 2019). For the wider study: The study examined intratumor heterogeneity of the T cell receptor repertoire by comparing tumor centers with tumor margins.

Reading from cysteine to phenylalanine, the CDR3 counts 15 amino acids. The retained sequence is limited to the CDR3, 45 bases, with the frame set at the first base. Per the germline V gene, KGHDR is the CDR1 and SFDVKD is the CDR2. Trimming leaves V shorter by 4 bases and J shorter by 6 bases, with the junction holding 5 bases beyond the gene matches. The library was obtained by PCR. Reads for this sample came from a HiSeq X Ten. The public reads were reprocessed in TCRdb via fastp at Q25 and MiXCR, keeping in-frame beta chains. Under each unique CDR3 protein, matching rows form one entry showing the most common genes and DNA. The sample table holds more than 9,000 distinct CDR3 sequences, of which under 55% were seen once. The ten largest clones add up to approximately 25% of the sample. With respect to this clonotype: Its antigen remains undetermined. Base-call qualities are not available, and no considerably larger clone is one nucleotide away.

Patients with localized lung adenocarcinoma, a subtype of non-small cell lung cancer, were used as donors. The margins of localized lung adenocarcinomas were where the samples came from. For TCR repertoire analysis, CD8+ T cells taken from tumor tissue were profiled apart from CD4+ T cells. This receptor was obtained from a female donor with lung adenocarcinoma. The CD4 and CD8 labels of this study may be unreliable. Here the chain combines TRBV24-1 and TRBJ2-2, with 9 bases matching TRBD2. Sequenced: CD8+ T cells from the margin of a lung tumor. The meaning of the sample's cell subset or site label: tumor margin region. The bases read TGTGCCACCAGTGAATCTAGCGGGGTCGCCGGGGAGCTGTTTTTT. This yields the protein CATSESSGVAGELFF.